Listed below are T cell receptor beta chains from one sample, sequenced in a study of CD8+ T cells in alopecia areata. This table comes from immunoSEQ multiplex PCR, and its TCRdb copy is limited to in-frame clones, with some not included. Of over 200,000 clones detected, about 64% appear once; the ten largest clones hold about 4%. Material: CD4+ T cells sorted from blood, obtained at week 4, from a patient treated with tofacitinib. The receptors here all came from a human donor with alopecia areata. Both conserved end residues are part of each CDR3. A D gene is named only where the DNA matches it firmly. Size is stated for part of the rows, as once, few or many counts, or as a class when the clone is expanded.

CDR3aa: CASSKGTFFSPLHF
CDR3nt: TGTGCCAGTAGTAAGGGGACATTTTTTTCACCCCTCCACTTT
j_gene: TRBJ1-6
d_gene: .
v_gene: TRBV19
abundance: .

CDR3aa: CASSLHHRDRSQGAEQFF
CDR3nt: TGCGCCAGCAGCCTGCACCACCGGGACAGAAGTCAGGGTGCTGAGCAGTTCTTC
j_gene: TRBJ2-1
d_gene: TRBD1
v_gene: TRBV5-1
abundance: few

CDR3aa: CASKRIGTSQETQYF
CDR3nt: TGCGCCAGCAAAAGGATTGGGACTAGCCAAGAGACCCAGTACTTC
j_gene: TRBJ2-5
d_gene: TRBD2
v_gene: TRBV5-1
abundance: .

CDR3aa: CASSSRQETQYF
CDR3nt: TGTGCCAGCAGCTCCCGGCAAGAGACCCAGTACTTC
j_gene: TRBJ2-5
d_gene: .
v_gene: TRBV7-2
abundance: .

CDR3aa: CASSDSGRRNSPLHF
CDR3nt: TGTGCCAGCAGTGACTCGGGCAGGCGAAATTCACCCCTCCACTTT
j_gene: TRBJ1-6
d_gene: .
v_gene: TRBV6-5
abundance: .

CDR3aa: CASSLRLGVGKNIQYF
CDR3nt: TGTGCCAGCAGCCTCAGGCTGGGGGTGGGCAAAAACATTCAGTACTTC
j_gene: TRBJ2-4
d_gene: .
v_gene: TRBV7-2
abundance: .

CDR3aa: CSVDTGREGGYTF
CDR3nt: TGCAGCGTTGATACAGGCAGGGAGGGTGGCTACACCTTC
j_gene: TRBJ1-2
d_gene: .
v_gene: TRBV29-1
abundance: few

CDR3aa: CASSLDGELELFF
CDR3nt: TGTGCCAGCAGCTTAGATGGGGAGCTCGAGCTGTTTTTT
j_gene: TRBJ2-2
d_gene: .
v_gene: TRBV7-2
abundance: .

CDR3aa: CASSPGRGGAGEQFF
CDR3nt: TGCGCCAGCAGCCCCGGCCGCGGGGGGGCGGGTGAGCAGTTCTTC
j_gene: TRBJ2-1
d_gene: TRBD2
v_gene: TRBV5-1
abundance: many

CDR3aa: CASSDLVSGTEAFF
CDR3nt: TGTGCCAGCAGTGATTTAGTTTCAGGGACTGAAGCTTTCTTT
j_gene: TRBJ1-1
d_gene: .
v_gene: TRBV2
abundance: .

CDR3aa: CASSREGGDYNSPLHF
CDR3nt: TGTGCCAGCTCACGAGAAGGGGGAGACTATAATTCACCCCTCCACTTT
j_gene: TRBJ1-6
d_gene: .
v_gene: TRBV18
abundance: .

CDR3aa: CSVARASGGPYVSNEQFF
CDR3nt: TGCAGCGTTGCTAGGGCTAGCGGGGGGCCGTATGTCAGCAATGAGCAGTTCTTC
j_gene: TRBJ2-1
d_gene: TRBD2
v_gene: TRBV29-1
abundance: few

CDR3aa: CASSQEYGVRYNEQFF
CDR3nt: TGTGCCAGCAGCCAAGAATACGGGGTGAGATACAATGAGCAGTTCTTC
j_gene: TRBJ2-1
d_gene: .
v_gene: TRBV4-2
abundance: .

CDR3aa: CASSQAWGDYGYTF
CDR3nt: TGCGCCAGCAGCCAAGCCTGGGGGGACTATGGCTACACCTTC
j_gene: TRBJ1-2
d_gene: .
v_gene: TRBV4-3
abundance: .

CDR3aa: CASIPAGAQNTGELFF
CDR3nt: TGTGCCAGCATTCCCGCCGGGGCGCAAAACACCGGGGAGCTGTTTTTT
j_gene: TRBJ2-2
d_gene: .
v_gene: TRBV7-2
abundance: .

CDR3aa: CASSLGVYSNQPQHF
CDR3nt: TGTGCCAGCAGCTTGGGCGTTTATAGCAATCAGCCCCAGCATTTT
j_gene: TRBJ1-5
d_gene: .
v_gene: TRBV5-6
abundance: .

CDR3aa: CASAGGQVGNQPQHF
CDR3nt: TGTGCCAGCGCGGGGGGACAGGTAGGCAATCAGCCCCAGCATTTT
j_gene: TRBJ1-5
d_gene: TRBD1
v_gene: TRBV2
abundance: .

CDR3aa: CATLRGDEQYF
CDR3nt: TGTGCCACCCTACGAGGCGACGAGCAGTACTTC
j_gene: TRBJ2-7
d_gene: .
v_gene: TRBV10-3
abundance: few

CDR3aa: CSAPIAGSSRQAFF
CDR3nt: TGCAGCGCCCCAATCGCCGGATCATCGAGGCAAGCTTTCTTT
j_gene: TRBJ1-1
d_gene: .
v_gene: TRBV29-1
abundance: .

CDR3aa: CASSLYLAGIGDTQYF
CDR3nt: TGTGCCAGCAGCTTGTATTTAGCGGGGATAGGAGATACGCAGTATTTT
j_gene: TRBJ2-3
d_gene: TRBD2
v_gene: TRBV5-6
abundance: once

CDR3aa: CASSGMSNQPQHF
CDR3nt: TGTGCCAGCAGTGGCATGAGCAATCAGCCCCAGCATTTT
j_gene: TRBJ1-5
d_gene: .
v_gene: TRBV7-9
abundance: few

CDR3aa: CSAGTTSYEQYF
CDR3nt: TGCAGCGCCGGGACAACCTCCTACGAGCAGTACTTC
j_gene: TRBJ2-7
d_gene: .
v_gene: TRBV29-1
abundance: once

CDR3aa: CAWSLRGAGEAFF
CDR3nt: TGTGCCTGGAGTCTCCGGGGGGCCGGGGAAGCTTTCTTT
j_gene: TRBJ1-1
d_gene: .
v_gene: TRBV30
abundance: once

CDR3aa: CASSPDRGGEQYF
CDR3nt: TGTGCTAGCAGCCCGGACAGGGGTGGCGAGCAGTACTTC
j_gene: TRBJ2-7
d_gene: TRBD1
v_gene: TRBV7-7
abundance: .

CDR3aa: CSVEDRTAGTEAFF
CDR3nt: TGCAGCGTTGAAGATCGAACCGCCGGCACTGAAGCTTTCTTT
j_gene: TRBJ1-1
d_gene: .
v_gene: TRBV29-1
abundance: .

CDR3aa: CASSLGSSRSYNEQFF
CDR3nt: TGTGCCAGCAGTTTAGGCAGCTCTAGGTCCTACAATGAGCAGTTCTTC
j_gene: TRBJ2-1
d_gene: .
v_gene: TRBV27
abundance: few

CDR3aa: CSVVEPVVRGYTF
CDR3nt: TGCAGCGTTGTTGAACCCGTCGTCAGGGGCTACACCTTC
j_gene: TRBJ1-2
d_gene: .
v_gene: TRBV29-1
abundance: .

CDR3aa: CASRPLPSNQPQHF
CDR3nt: TGTGCCAGCAGGCCCCTCCCAAGCAATCAGCCCCAGCATTTT
j_gene: TRBJ1-5
d_gene: .
v_gene: TRBV6-5
abundance: .

CDR3aa: CASSPGDGGIYGYTF
CDR3nt: TGTGCCAGCAGCCCTGGGGACGGGGGCATCTATGGCTACACCTTC
j_gene: TRBJ1-2
d_gene: .
v_gene: TRBV9
abundance: few

CDR3aa: CASSLDEGNYNSPLHF
CDR3nt: TGTGCCAGCAGCTTGGACGAGGGAAACTATAATTCACCCCTCCACTTT
j_gene: TRBJ1-6
d_gene: .
v_gene: TRBV7-9
abundance: few

CDR3aa: CASTVQGATGELFF
CDR3nt: TGTGCCAGTACGGTACAGGGGGCGACCGGGGAGCTGTTTTTT
j_gene: TRBJ2-2
d_gene: TRBD1
v_gene: TRBV19
abundance: few

CDR3aa: CASSEWDSSGGEQYF
CDR3nt: TGTGCCAGCAGTGAATGGGATTCTTCCGGCGGAGAGCAGTACTTC
j_gene: TRBJ2-7
d_gene: .
v_gene: TRBV25-1
abundance: few

CDR3aa: CASSPLGPGSGYTF
CDR3nt: TGCGCCAGCAGCCCCCTAGGACCCGGCAGTGGCTACACCTTC
j_gene: TRBJ1-2
d_gene: .
v_gene: TRBV5-1
abundance: .

CDR3aa: CASSGPGQTRDGYTF
CDR3nt: TGTGCCAGCAGCGGACCGGGACAGACTAGGGATGGCTACACCTTC
j_gene: TRBJ1-2
d_gene: TRBD1
v_gene: TRBV5-6
abundance: once

CDR3aa: CASSQTGLAEEQYF
CDR3nt: TGCGCCAGCAGCCAGACGGGACTAGCGGAGGAGCAGTACTTC
j_gene: TRBJ2-7
d_gene: TRBD2
v_gene: TRBV4-3
abundance: few

CDR3aa: CASSTSGGSSGNTIYF
CDR3nt: TGTGCCAGCAGCACCTCGGGGGGCTCCTCTGGAAACACCATATATTTT
j_gene: TRBJ1-3
d_gene: .
v_gene: TRBV7-9
abundance: .

CDR3aa: CATRAQGANYGYTF
CDR3nt: TGTGCCACCCGAGCGCAGGGGGCTAACTATGGCTACACCTTC
j_gene: TRBJ1-2
d_gene: TRBD1
v_gene: TRBV15
abundance: .

CDR3aa: CASSLVCEQYF
CDR3nt: TGTGCCAGCAGCCTAGTGTGCGAGCAGTACTTC
j_gene: TRBJ2-7
d_gene: .
v_gene: TRBV7-4
abundance: .

CDR3aa: CAWSVLAGFANTGELFF
CDR3nt: TGTGCCTGGAGTGTACTAGCGGGTTTCGCGAACACCGGGGAGCTGTTTTTT
j_gene: TRBJ2-2
d_gene: TRBD2
v_gene: TRBV30
abundance: .

CDR3aa: CASSSNSGGFNEQFF
CDR3nt: TGTGCCAGCAGCTCAAACAGCGGGGGTTTCAATGAGCAGTTCTTC
j_gene: TRBJ2-1
d_gene: TRBD2
v_gene: TRBV7-2
abundance: .

CDR3aa: CASKPGQGDGYTF
CDR3nt: TGCGCCAGCAAACCCGGGCAGGGCGACGGCTACACCTTC
j_gene: TRBJ1-2
d_gene: .
v_gene: TRBV5-1
abundance: .

CDR3aa: CSALHPGWSGNTEAFF
CDR3nt: TGCAGCGCTCTACATCCCGGGTGGAGCGGGAACACTGAAGCTTTCTTT
j_gene: TRBJ1-1
d_gene: .
v_gene: TRBV29-1
abundance: .

CDR3aa: CASSLAVDRDEQYF
CDR3nt: TGCGCCAGCAGCTTGGCCGTGGACAGGGACGAGCAGTACTTC
j_gene: TRBJ2-7
d_gene: TRBD1
v_gene: TRBV5-1
abundance: .

CDR3aa: CASSGSGAKNTEAFF
CDR3nt: TGTGCCAGCAGCGGGTCAGGGGCAAAGAACACTGAAGCTTTCTTT
j_gene: TRBJ1-1
d_gene: .
v_gene: TRBV9
abundance: .

CDR3aa: CASSRTRNSPLHF
CDR3nt: TGTGCCAGCAGCCGCACCCGAAATTCACCCCTCCACTTT
j_gene: TRBJ1-6
d_gene: .
v_gene: TRBV13
abundance: .

CDR3aa: CASSQGIGDTEAFF
CDR3nt: TGCGCCAGCAGCCAAGGAATCGGAGACACTGAAGCTTTCTTT
j_gene: TRBJ1-1
d_gene: .
v_gene: TRBV4-1
abundance: .

CDR3aa: CASSFGGINDYGYTF
CDR3nt: TGCGCCAGCAGCTTTGGGGGGATTAACGACTATGGCTACACCTTC
j_gene: TRBJ1-2
d_gene: .
v_gene: TRBV5-1
abundance: .

CDR3aa: CASTLSGGFQPQHF
CDR3nt: TGTGCCAGCACTCTCTCCGGGGGCTTTCAGCCCCAGCATTTT
j_gene: TRBJ1-5
d_gene: .
v_gene: TRBV28
abundance: .

CDR3aa: CASSLVDRVTLQYF
CDR3nt: TGTGCCAGCAGCTTGGTGGACAGGGTTACGCTGCAGTACTTC
j_gene: TRBJ2-7
d_gene: TRBD1
v_gene: TRBV11-2
abundance: .

CDR3aa: CASSSPRFF
CDR3nt: TGTGCCAGCAGTTCCCCTCGCTTCTTT
j_gene: TRBJ1-1
d_gene: .
v_gene: TRBV6-6
abundance: once

CDR3aa: CASSLGSVDTQYF
CDR3nt: TGTGCCAGCAGCTTAGGGAGCGTAGATACGCAGTATTTT
j_gene: TRBJ2-3
d_gene: .
v_gene: TRBV7-2
abundance: .

CDR3aa: CASTPDSGTQYF
CDR3nt: TGTGCCAGTACCCCCGACAGCGGTACGCAGTATTTT
j_gene: TRBJ2-3
d_gene: .
v_gene: TRBV2
abundance: .

CDR3aa: CASSLIRGDGYTF
CDR3nt: TGTGCCAGCAGCCTTATCCGGGGGGATGGCTACACCTTC
j_gene: TRBJ1-2
d_gene: .
v_gene: TRBV7-9
abundance: .

CDR3aa: CACTDTQYF
CDR3nt: TGTGCCTGCACAGATACGCAGTATTTT
j_gene: TRBJ2-3
d_gene: .
v_gene: TRBV15
abundance: .

CDR3aa: CASSQPGGSEQFF
CDR3nt: TGCGCCAGCAGCCAACCGGGCGGTTCCGAGCAGTTCTTC
j_gene: TRBJ2-1
d_gene: .
v_gene: TRBV4-1
abundance: .